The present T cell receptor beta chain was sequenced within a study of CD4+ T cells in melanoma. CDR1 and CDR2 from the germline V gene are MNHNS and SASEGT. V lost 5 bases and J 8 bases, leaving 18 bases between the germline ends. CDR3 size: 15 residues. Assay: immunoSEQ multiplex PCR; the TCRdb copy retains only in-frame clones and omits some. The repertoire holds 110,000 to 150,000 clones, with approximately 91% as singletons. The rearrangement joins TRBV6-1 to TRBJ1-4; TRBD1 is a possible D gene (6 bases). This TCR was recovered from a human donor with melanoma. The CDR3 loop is CASSSVSTGLEKLFF. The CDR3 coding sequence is TGTGCCAGCAGTTCCGTATCTACAGGGTTGGAAAAACTGTTTTTT.